One T cell receptor beta chain is described in this entry. What it binds is not known. A junction end diverges from the germline sequence, so it may reflect a read error. The data stem from a study of tumor and adjacent non-tumor tissue in lung cancer. Study information: Samples averaged roughly 4.4 million productive TCRbeta reads each.

CDR1 is SGHAT and CDR2 is FQDESV in the germline V gene (reference sequence). This CDR3 has 14 residues. This sample's RNA came from whole unsorted tissue. Distant lung tissue was collected more than 3 cm away from the tumor edge. Three rounds of nested PCR, following a modified ARM-PCR protocol, produced the TCRbeta library. TCRdb re-analysed the multiplex PCR reads in MiXCR, keeping a single row per CDR3 protein. The profile shows some 100,000 distinct CDR3 sequences, approximately 60% of them singletons. The study, taken as a whole, reports: Significantly higher TCR diversity was found in tumor than normal lung. Top 100 clones took a larger repertoire share in normal lung.

The sequence derives from a man aged 25-40 years with non-small cell lung cancer. The source material was distant non-tumor lung tissue. The rearrangement uses TRBV11-1 and TRBJ2-7; 7 positions agree with TRBD1. CDR3 bases: TGTGCCAGCAACTTCCGGGACAGAGCCTACGAGCAGTACTTT. This sequence encodes CASNFRDRAYEQYF.